The rows below give T cell receptor beta chains drawn from one sample of a study of blood T cell repertoires in COVID-19. Assay: immunoSEQ multiplex PCR; the TCRdb copy retains only in-frame clones and omits some. The sample shows some 400,000 clones, around 87% of them seen only once. The sample was peripheral blood. The receptors come from a woman aged 55-75 years with COVID-19, enrolled during active disease. The CDR3 runs from the conserved cysteine through the conserved F or W. Each record gives: J gene, V gene, clone size, D gene, CDR3 DNA, CDR3 protein. D genes are given only for firm matches. Clone size is given for some rows only: seen once, a few or many times, or a class if the clone is expanded.

j_gene: TRBJ1-1; v_gene: TRBV7-3; abundance: .; d_gene: TRBD1; CDR3nt: TGTGCCAGCAGCTTAGACAGGGAAGGGAATACTGAAGCTTTCTTT; CDR3aa: CASSLDREGNTEAFF
j_gene: TRBJ2-7; v_gene: TRBV5-6; abundance: .; d_gene: .; CDR3nt: TGTGCCAGCAGCTTGGGGGACTTTGCCTCCTACGAGCAGTACTTC; CDR3aa: CASSLGDFASYEQYF
j_gene: TRBJ1-6; v_gene: TRBV3-1/TRBV3-2; abundance: .; d_gene: .; CDR3nt: TGTGCCAGCAGCCAAGAGGCAGGAGGTAATTCACCCCTCCACTTT; CDR3aa: CASSQEAGGNSPLHF
j_gene: TRBJ1-1; v_gene: TRBV12-3/TRBV12-4; abundance: .; d_gene: .; CDR3nt: TGTGCCAGCAGCCCTAGGAAGAACACTGAAGCTTTCTTT; CDR3aa: CASSPRKNTEAFF
j_gene: TRBJ1-2; v_gene: TRBV4-1; abundance: .; d_gene: TRBD1; CDR3nt: TGCGCCAGCAGCCCACCGGGACAGGGGACAGAAGGCTACACCTTC; CDR3aa: CASSPPGQGTEGYTF
j_gene: TRBJ1-1; v_gene: TRBV24-1; abundance: .; d_gene: .; CDR3nt: TGTGCCACCATTCTTCTCGCCCCCGGGGGGCCTCCGGAACAATCTGAAGCTTTCTTT; CDR3aa: CATILLAPGGPPEQSEAFF
j_gene: TRBJ1-2; v_gene: TRBV15; abundance: .; d_gene: TRBD1; CDR3nt: TGTGCCACCAGCAGAGATTATGGGGCAGGGGGGTCAGTCACCTTC; CDR3aa: CATSRDYGAGGSVTF
j_gene: TRBJ2-1; v_gene: TRBV6-5; abundance: .; d_gene: .; CDR3nt: TGTGCCAGCAGTTACTCGAGGGGGGGGGCCTACAATGAGCAGTTCTTC; CDR3aa: CASSYSRGGAYNEQFF
j_gene: TRBJ2-2; v_gene: TRBV5-1; abundance: .; d_gene: TRBD2; CDR3nt: TGCGCCAGCAGCGAACTAGCGGGGGGGCCCACCGGGGAGCTGTTTTTT; CDR3aa: CASSELAGGPTGELFF
j_gene: TRBJ1-2; v_gene: TRBV6-1; abundance: .; d_gene: .; CDR3nt: TGTGCCAGCAGTGAAGGACAGAACTATGGCTACACCTTC; CDR3aa: CASSEGQNYGYTF
j_gene: TRBJ2-2; v_gene: TRBV9; abundance: .; d_gene: .; CDR3nt: TGTGCCAGCAGCGTAGTGGGCAGGGGCGCCGGGGAGCTGTTTTTT; CDR3aa: CASSVVGRGAGELFF
j_gene: TRBJ1-1; v_gene: TRBV7-9; abundance: .; d_gene: .; CDR3nt: TGTGCCAGCACCTATTCCAGGGAAACTGAAGCTTTCTTT; CDR3aa: CASTYSRETEAFF
j_gene: TRBJ1-1; v_gene: TRBV18; abundance: .; d_gene: TRBD1; CDR3nt: TGTGCCAGCTCACCTGACAGGGGACTAGAAGCTTTCTTT; CDR3aa: CASSPDRGLEAFF
j_gene: TRBJ1-2; v_gene: TRBV6-5; abundance: .; d_gene: .; CDR3nt: TGTGCCAGCAGTCCTCGGGGTCATAACTATGGCTACACCTTC; CDR3aa: CASSPRGHNYGYTF
j_gene: TRBJ1-2; v_gene: TRBV5-1; abundance: .; d_gene: .; CDR3nt: TGCGCCAGCAGCTCGGACAGCAACTATGGCTACACCTTC; CDR3aa: CASSSDSNYGYTF
j_gene: TRBJ1-1; v_gene: TRBV4-1; abundance: few; d_gene: TRBD1; CDR3nt: TGCGCCAGCAGCCAAGTGGGAAGGGGGCAGACTGAAGCTTTCTTT; CDR3aa: CASSQVGRGQTEAFF
j_gene: TRBJ2-2; v_gene: TRBV12-5; abundance: .; d_gene: .; CDR3nt: TGTGCTAGTGGCCAGGGCCTAACAGGGGACTACACCGGGGAGCTGTTTTTT; CDR3aa: CASGQGLTGDYTGELFF
j_gene: TRBJ1-5; v_gene: TRBV19; abundance: .; d_gene: TRBD1; CDR3nt: TGTGCCAGCCAAGCGGTCCAGGGGGGATATCAGCCCCAGCATTTT; CDR3aa: CASQAVQGGYQPQHF
j_gene: TRBJ1-1; v_gene: TRBV4-1; abundance: .; d_gene: .; CDR3nt: TGCGCCAGCAGCCAAGGCGCGGGTCTTAACACTGAAGCTTTCTTT; CDR3aa: CASSQGAGLNTEAFF
j_gene: TRBJ2-1; v_gene: TRBV28; abundance: .; d_gene: .; CDR3nt: TGTGCCACCCTAGGCGGAGGACGGACTTACAATGAGCAGTTCTTC; CDR3aa: CATLGGGRTYNEQFF
j_gene: TRBJ2-5; v_gene: TRBV7-8; abundance: .; d_gene: .; CDR3nt: TGTGCCAGCAAAGTGGGGGGGGGCCTAGCCTCTAAAGAGACCCAGTACTTC; CDR3aa: CASKVGGGLASKETQYF
j_gene: TRBJ2-5; v_gene: TRBV28; abundance: .; d_gene: TRBD2; CDR3nt: TGTGCCAGCAGTTCCCGGACTAGCGGGCGCGGGAGGGAGACCCAGTACTTC; CDR3aa: CASSSRTSGRGRETQYF
j_gene: TRBJ2-3; v_gene: TRBV19; abundance: .; d_gene: .; CDR3nt: TGTGCCAGTAGTCCCTCGGGTCGGTTACGCACAGATACGCAGTATTTT; CDR3aa: CASSPSGRLRTDTQYF
j_gene: TRBJ1-6; v_gene: TRBV7-2; abundance: .; d_gene: .; CDR3nt: TGTGCCAGCAGCTCCGGCGCGCTGGTAGCGAATTCACCCCTCCACTTT; CDR3aa: CASSSGALVANSPLHF
j_gene: TRBJ1-2; v_gene: TRBV28; abundance: few; d_gene: .; CDR3nt: TGTGCCAGCAGTTTAAATGGCCTTGGCTACACCTTC; CDR3aa: CASSLNGLGYTF
j_gene: TRBJ2-7; v_gene: TRBV5-1; abundance: .; d_gene: TRBD2; CDR3nt: TGCGCCAGCAGCTCGGGGCGGGGGGGAACTTATAGCTCCTACGAGCAGTACTTC; CDR3aa: CASSSGRGGTYSSYEQYF
j_gene: TRBJ2-2; v_gene: TRBV5-1; abundance: .; d_gene: TRBD2; CDR3nt: TGCGCCAGCAGCTTTACGGGGGGGAACACCGGGGAGCTGTTTTTT; CDR3aa: CASSFTGGNTGELFF
j_gene: TRBJ2-3; v_gene: TRBV11-3; abundance: once; d_gene: TRBD2; CDR3nt: TGTGCCAGCAGCTTAGCCAGCGGGGCCACAGATACGCAGTATTTT; CDR3aa: CASSLASGATDTQYF
j_gene: TRBJ1-5; v_gene: TRBV19; abundance: .; d_gene: TRBD1; CDR3nt: TGTGCCAGTAGTAGGGACAGGGATCAGCCCCAGCATTTT; CDR3aa: CASSRDRDQPQHF
j_gene: TRBJ2-1; v_gene: TRBV19; abundance: once; d_gene: TRBD2; CDR3nt: TGTGCCAGTAGTCCCGGGACTAGCGGGGTCGGCGAGCAGTTCTTC; CDR3aa: CASSPGTSGVGEQFF
j_gene: TRBJ1-5; v_gene: TRBV24-1; abundance: .; d_gene: .; CDR3nt: TGTGCCACCAGTTACACAGAGACCTTCAACCAGCCCCAGCATTTT; CDR3aa: CATSYTETFNQPQHF
j_gene: TRBJ2-5; v_gene: TRBV13; abundance: .; d_gene: .; CDR3nt: TGTGCCAGCAGCTTAGCGGGGTTGTCTAAAGAGACCCAGTACTTC; CDR3aa: CASSLAGLSKETQYF
j_gene: TRBJ1-3; v_gene: TRBV14; abundance: .; d_gene: TRBD1; CDR3nt: TGTGCCAGCTCGGACAGGGCCTCTGGAAACACCATATATTTT; CDR3aa: CASSDRASGNTIYF
j_gene: TRBJ1-6; v_gene: TRBV19; abundance: .; d_gene: .; CDR3nt: TGTGCCAGCAGAGCAGGGACTGGCTATAATTCACCCCTCCACTTT; CDR3aa: CASRAGTGYNSPLHF
j_gene: TRBJ1-4; v_gene: TRBV19; abundance: .; d_gene: TRBD1; CDR3nt: TGTGCCAGTAGTGCGGACAGGAGAAATGAAAAACTGTTTTTT; CDR3aa: CASSADRRNEKLFF
j_gene: TRBJ1-1; v_gene: TRBV3-1/TRBV3-2; abundance: .; d_gene: .; CDR3nt: TGTGCCAGCAGCCAGAGGTCCCGCCCCATGAACACTGAAGCTTTCTTT; CDR3aa: CASSQRSRPMNTEAFF
j_gene: TRBJ2-1; v_gene: TRBV9; abundance: .; d_gene: TRBD2; CDR3nt: TGTGCCAGCAGCGGGGCTAGCGGGGGATCTTACAATGAGCAGTTCTTC; CDR3aa: CASSGASGGSYNEQFF
j_gene: TRBJ1-1; v_gene: TRBV3-1/TRBV3-2; abundance: .; d_gene: .; CDR3nt: TGTGCCAGCAGCCAGGCCGGCGGGAGCACTGAAGCTTTCTTT; CDR3aa: CASSQAGGSTEAFF
j_gene: TRBJ1-1; v_gene: TRBV19; abundance: once; d_gene: TRBD1; CDR3nt: TGTGCCAGTAGTAGTCCGGGACAGATTAACACTGAAGCTTTCTTT; CDR3aa: CASSSPGQINTEAFF
j_gene: TRBJ2-5; v_gene: TRBV7-3; abundance: .; d_gene: .; CDR3nt: TGTGCCAGCAGCAGGTCGGGGGAGACCCAGTACTTC; CDR3aa: CASSRSGETQYF
j_gene: TRBJ1-5; v_gene: TRBV27; abundance: .; d_gene: TRBD1; CDR3nt: TGTGCCAGCAGTCCTCGAATAGGGGGCCATCGCAATCAGCCCCAGCATTTT; CDR3aa: CASSPRIGGHRNQPQHF
j_gene: TRBJ2-1; v_gene: TRBV5-4; abundance: .; d_gene: TRBD2; CDR3nt: TGTGCCAGCAGCTTTCCCCTTTACGGGGGGGCGGGGAATGAGCAGTTCTTC; CDR3aa: CASSFPLYGGAGNEQFF
j_gene: TRBJ1-1; v_gene: TRBV6-5; abundance: once; d_gene: .; CDR3nt: TGTGCCAGCAGTCCAGGCCTTTTTGGGACTGAAGCTTTCTTT; CDR3aa: CASSPGLFGTEAFF
j_gene: TRBJ2-1; v_gene: TRBV12-5; abundance: .; d_gene: TRBD2; CDR3nt: TGTGCTAGTGGTTTGATTTCCCCCCGGGGGGGCAATGAGCAGTTCTTC; CDR3aa: CASGLISPRGGNEQFF
j_gene: TRBJ1-6; v_gene: TRBV7-8; abundance: .; d_gene: TRBD1; CDR3nt: TGTGCCAGCAGCCTCCTCCGACAGGGGCCAAAGTTTAAACCCCTCCACTTT; CDR3aa: CASSLLRQGPKFKPLHF
j_gene: TRBJ1-4; v_gene: TRBV18; abundance: .; d_gene: .; CDR3nt: TGTGCCAGCTCACCACCGCCCGGGGAAAAACTGTTTTTT; CDR3aa: CASSPPPGEKLFF
j_gene: TRBJ1-2; v_gene: TRBV6-5; abundance: .; d_gene: .; CDR3nt: TGTGCCAGCAGTCGCGGGCCTTCGTACTATGGCTACACCTTC; CDR3aa: CASSRGPSYYGYTF
j_gene: TRBJ1-4; v_gene: TRBV7-2; abundance: .; d_gene: TRBD1; CDR3nt: TGTGCCAGCAGCTTGGGACAGGGGAATGAAAAACTGTTTTTT; CDR3aa: CASSLGQGNEKLFF
j_gene: TRBJ1-1; v_gene: TRBV6-1; abundance: few; d_gene: TRBD1; CDR3nt: TGTGCCAGCAGTGAATATTGGACAGGAATCATGAACACTGAAGCTTTCTTT; CDR3aa: CASSEYWTGIMNTEAFF
j_gene: TRBJ2-3; v_gene: TRBV2; abundance: .; d_gene: TRBD2; CDR3nt: TGTGCCAGCAGTGCGGGGGGATATACGCAGTATTTT; CDR3aa: CASSAGGYTQYF
j_gene: TRBJ2-7; v_gene: TRBV7-3; abundance: .; d_gene: .; CDR3nt: TGTGCCAGCAGCCAGGACAGACTCTACGAGCAGTACTTC; CDR3aa: CASSQDRLYEQYF